This T cell receptor (beta chain) was identified during a study of human T cells and chemical hapten exposure. Study at large: Application of 0.01% DPC to the upper back was done by patch test, with a reading at 6 days.

TCRdb re-analysed the RACE reads in MiXCR, keeping a single row per CDR3 protein. The sample carries approximately 110,000 distinct CDR3 sequences, roughly 11% recorded once. Noted time point: patch test 1, 2 weeks after DPC sensitization. Treatment reported: therapeutic diphenylcyclopropenone sensitization with weekly scalp DPC. The starting material, unfractionated whole blood, was used for total RNA extraction. A remark on this clonotype: Its antigen is as yet unknown.

Study-wide points: Controls had significantly fewer large CDR3 similarity clusters than were formed by expanded TCRs.

Trimming cost V 0 bases and J 4 bases, with 15 bases left between them. The CDR3 length is 16 residues. Germline-derived CDR1 and CDR2 are GTSNPN and SVGIG (reference sequence). The sample was whole blood, taken in connection with sensitization to the hapten diphenylcyclopropenone (DPC). The chain joins TRBV30 to TRBJ2-2; either TRBD1 or TRBD2 may fit D (5 bases each). The receptor's source is a woman between 40 and 55 years old with alopecia areata. Some clones in this sample may be carry-over from other donors' samples. CDR3 sequence (DNA): TGTGCCTGGAGTGTACTAGGGGCTTCGTTCACCGGGGAGCTGTTTTTT. This encodes CAWSVLGASFTGELFF.